These 14 T cell receptor beta chains originate from one sample sequenced in a study of blood T cell repertoires in COVID-19. Measured with immunoSEQ multiplex PCR; TCRdb has only the in-frame clones, and not every one. The sample yields about 110,000 clones, roughly 86% seen once. The sequencing input was peripheral blood. The source is a man aged 35 to 55 with acute or convalescent COVID-19.

The J gene is TRBJ1-5, the V gene TRBV24-1, with 8 bases fitting TRBD1. Per the germline V gene, CDR1 is KGHDR and CDR2 is SFDVKD. V was pared by 3 bases and J by 7 bases, with 4 bases of the junction left unmatched. This CDR3 has 14 residues. The chain's CDR3 is CATSDATGAQPQHF. As DNA, the CDR3 is TGTGCCACCAGTGATGCGACAGGGGCACAGCCCCAGCATTTT.

V and J are TRBV25-1 and TRBJ1-2; maybe TRBD1 (5 bases). The CDR3 consists of 13 residues. Germline V gene data show CDR1 as MGHDK and CDR2 as SYGVNS. V gave up 6 bases and J gave up 4 bases, with 12 bases separating them. CDR3 sequence: CASSAGGVYGYTF. The CDR3 DNA sequence: TGTGCCAGCAGCGCGGGGGGTGTCTATGGCTACACCTTC.

The rearrangement uses TRBV11-2 and TRBJ1-2; D might be TRBD1 (5 bases). Germline CDR1 reads SGHAT; CDR2 reads FQNNGV. Trimming left V 5 bases short and J 13 bases short, with 20 bases between. This CDR3 is 13 amino acids long. The CDR3 DNA sequence: TGTGCCAGCAGCCCGTCGCTCGGCTTGGGGGGCACCTTC. It encodes CASSPSLGLGGTF.

The chain employs TRBV3-1 (or the pseudogene TRBV3-2) and TRBJ2-5, with D tentatively TRBD1 (6 bases). The CDR3 extends over 14 amino acids. Trimming stripped 4 bases from V and 3 bases from J, with 12 bases between. CDR1 is LGHDT, CDR2 YNNKEL, per germline (reference sequence). CDR3 nucleotides: TGTGCCAGCAGCCGGGACGCAGGGGAAGAGACCCAGTACTTC. Amino acid sequence: CASSRDAGEETQYF.

In DNA, the CDR3 is TGCAGCGTTGTAATAGGCAGGACACCCTACGAGCAGTACTTC. It translates to CSVVIGRTPYEQYF. The V gene is TRBV29-1, the J gene TRBJ2-7; tentatively, D is TRBD1 (5 bases). From germline, CDR1 is SQVTM and CDR2 ANQGSEA. This CDR3 spans 14 amino acids. Trimming took 4 bases from V and 2 from J, leaving 15 bases between them.

This chain links TRBV12-5 with TRBJ1-1; D uncertain. V was trimmed by 0 bases and J by 7 bases, leaving 6 bases between them. Germline CDR1 reads LGHNT; CDR2 reads FRNRAP. This CDR3 has 12 amino acids. The CDR3 bases are TGTGCTAGTGGTTTGGTACTATTTGAAGCTTTCTTT. Its protein product is CASGLVLFEAFF.

This chain uses TRBV18 with TRBJ1-5; D is unresolved. The germline V and J ends were trimmed by 6 bases and 0 bases, with 12 bases remaining between them. Germline CDR1 is KGHSH and CDR2 is LQKENI. The CDR3 loop spans 15 amino acids. Here the CDR3 reads CASSQDINSNQPQHF. The DNA of the CDR3 is TGTGCCAGCTCCCAAGACATTAATAGCAATCAGCCCCAGCATTTT.

The chain couples TRBV18 to TRBJ2-7; 7 bases align to TRBD1. The CDR3 sequence is 14 residues long. Germline V gene lookup returns CDR1 KGHSH and CDR2 LQKENI. The trim removed 4 bases at V and 5 bases at J, leaving 8 bases unmatched. The CDR3 here is CASSQGAGVDEQYF. Written as DNA, the CDR3 is TGTGCCAGCTCACAGGGGGCTGGAGTTGACGAGCAGTACTTC.

This chain connects TRBV14 to TRBJ2-6, with D hard to call. Germline assignment: CDR1 SGHDN and CDR2 FVKESK. The germline V and J ends were trimmed by 4 bases and 0 bases, with 10 bases remaining between them. The CDR3 is made up of 16 amino acids. For the CDR3, the DNA is TGTGCCAGCAGCCCTCTCGACACCTCTGGGGCCAACGTCCTGACTTTC. Its translation is CASSPLDTSGANVLTF. The full variable domain, completed using reference TRBV14 and TRBJ2-6, is EAGVTQFPSHSVIEKGQTVTLRCDPISGHDNLYWYRRVMGKEIKFLLHFVKESKQDESGMPNNRFLAERTGGTYSTLKVQPAELEDSGVYFCASSPLDTSGANVLTFGAGSRLTVL.

This chain connects TRBV6-5 to TRBJ1-4; 7 bases agree with TRBD1. Germline values: CDR1 MNHEY, CDR2 SVGAGI. This CDR3 region has 13 residues. J was trimmed by 5 bases and V by 8 bases; bases with no gene match: 5. The CDR3 spells CASFDRENEKLFF. DNA of the CDR3: TGTGCCAGCTTCGACAGGGAGAATGAAAAACTGTTTTTT.

Many counts were recorded for this clone. J is TRBJ1-3 and V is TRBV29-1; TRBD1 matches 10 bases. This CDR3 comprises 14 residues. V was pared by 3 bases and J by 4 bases, with 3 bases of the junction left unmatched. CDR1 and CDR2 (germline): SQVTM, ANQGSEA. CDR3 in amino acids: CSVETGGSGNTIYF. The CDR3 DNA follows: TGCAGCGTTGAGACAGGGGGCTCAGGAAACACCATATATTTT.

The rearrangement uses TRBV3-1 (or the pseudogene TRBV3-2) and TRBJ2-7; 10 bases are a match to TRBD2. The CDR3 sequence is 16 residues long. The V and J ends lost 0 bases and 3 bases, in that order; junction bases with no gene match: 5. Looked up from germline, CDR1 is LGHDT and CDR2 is YNNKEL (reference sequence). CDR3 sequence reads: CASSQDLSSGSYEQYF. CDR3 coding DNA: TGTGCCAGCAGCCAAGATTTGTCTAGCGGGAGCTACGAGCAGTACTTC.

The gene calls are TRBV11-2 and TRBJ2-1; D possibly corresponds to TRBD1 (6 bases). Trimming shortened V by 8 bases and J by 7 bases, and 18 bases separated the two germline ends. Germline lookup yields CDR1 SGHAT and CDR2 FQNNGV. The CDR3 sequence is 14 residues long. In nucleotides, the CDR3 is TGTGCCAGCCGCCCCCAGGGGACGCTGAATGAGCAGTTCTTC. It yields the protein CASRPQGTLNEQFF.

The rearrangement joins TRBV7-2 to TRBJ2-7, with D perhaps matching TRBD1 (5 bases). Trimming pared 4 bases from V and 4 bases from J, leaving 14 bases between. CDR1 and CDR2 from the germline V gene are SGHTA and FQGNSA. This CDR3 comprises 14 residues. CDR3 in amino acids: CASSSYQGSYEQYF. The DNA for the CDR3 is TGTGCCAGCAGCTCCTACCAGGGTTCTTACGAGCAGTACTTC.